Listed here are 12 T cell receptor beta chains from one sample, sequenced in a study of T cell repertoires in cytomegalovirus infection. MiXCR, applied by TCRdb to the reads, yields one record per CDR3 protein. The data contain around 300,000 distinct CDR3 sequences, 20% to 25% of them singletons. Which antigens these TCRs recognize remains unknown. This specimen consisted of cultured PBMCs, obtained from culture after CMV antigen stimulation. The receptors were sampled from a human donor in good health (CMV status not recorded). Some clones in this sample may be carry-over from other donors' samples.

This chain connects TRBV7-9 to TRBJ2-3; D might be TRBD2 (6 bases). The germline V and J ends were trimmed by 1 base and 4 bases, with 15 bases remaining between them. Per germline, CDR1 SEHNR and CDR2 FQNEAQ (reference sequence). CDR3 size: 16 residues. The CDR3 loop reads CASSLGLRGAPDTQYF. CDR3 DNA: TGTGCCAGCAGCTTAGGATTGCGGGGAGCCCCAGATACGCAGTATTTT.

This chain links TRBV7-9 with TRBJ1-1, with D tentatively TRBD1 (5 bases). Between the trimmed V and J ends, which lost 7 bases and 3 bases, there was a span of 24 bases. Germline-derived CDR1 and CDR2 are SEHNR and FQNEAQ (reference sequence). This CDR3 region has 17 residues. CDR3 residues: CASTSGTLVFFDTEAFF. CDR3 DNA sequence: TGTGCCAGCACCTCGGGGACCTTGGTGTTTTTTGACACTGAAGCTTTCTTT.

There are many counts of this clonotype. This sequence joins TRBV6-5 and TRBJ1-1, with D perhaps TRBD1 (5 bases). The germline CDR1 and CDR2 sequences are MNHEY and SVGAGI. V lost 7 bases, J lost 4 bases, and 13 bases lay in between. The CDR3 sequence is 13 residues long. The CDR3 DNA sequence: TGTGCCAGCATGAGGGCCGGGGGCACTGAAGCTTTCTTT. This codes for CASMRAGGTEAFF.

This clonotype was counted many times. V usage is TRBV23-1 and J usage is TRBJ2-3; 7 nucleotides line up with TRBD1. TRBV23-1 counts as an open reading frame of uncertain function. J lost 3 bases, V lost 2 bases, and 11 bases had no gene match. CDR3 size: 17 residues. CDR3 residues: CASSQPWPPGGTDTQYF. The CDR3 DNA sequence: TGCGCCAGCAGTCAACCGTGGCCCCCAGGGGGAACAGATACGCAGTATTTT.

This clonotype was seen a handful of times. The rearrangement joins TRBV5-3 to TRBJ2-1; 9 nucleotides line up with TRBD1. TRBV5-3 counts as an open reading frame of uncertain function. CDR3 size: 15 residues. The V segment lost 8 bases and the J segment 2 bases; nucleotides outside the gene matches: 8. DNA of the CDR3: TGTGCCAGCAGCCCGGACAGGGGCGCCTACAATGAGCAGTTCTTC. As protein: CASSPDRGAYNEQFF.

There are many counts of this clonotype. The genes are TRBV7-2 and TRBJ1-5, with a weak D call TRBD1 (5 bases). Trimming removed 1 base at V and 7 bases at J, with 23 bases between. CDR3 length: 18 amino acids. The germline gives CDR1 SGHTA, CDR2 FQGNSA. CDR3 sequence (DNA): TGTGCCAGCAGCTTAGGGACACTGAGAGGCCGGTTTGCCCAGCCCCAGCATTTT. It translates to CASSLGTLRGRFAQPQHF.

The V call is TRBV12-5, the J call TRBJ2-1, with TRBD2 matching over 10 bases. Trimming cost V 0 bases and J 7 bases; bases outside gene matches: 9. The CDR3 totals 17 residues. Germline V gene data show CDR1 as LGHNT and CDR2 as FRNRAP. CDR3 in DNA: TGTGCTAGTGGTTTGGTAATTGGGAGCGGGAGGGCGAATGAGCAGTTCTTC. It encodes CASGLVIGSGRANEQFF.

The sample holds many counts of this clonotype. The V gene is TRBV7-2, the J gene TRBJ2-6, with a weak D call TRBD1 (5 bases). Trimming cost V 0 bases and J 8 bases, with 14 bases left between them. Germline V CDR1 and CDR2: SGHTA, FQGNSA. The CDR3 is 16 residues long. The CDR3 DNA reads TGTGCCAGCAGCTTAGCCTGGCAGGGAAAAACCAACGTCCTGACTTTC. This translates into CASSLAWQGKTNVLTF.

This clonotype was counted only a few times. V and J are TRBV4-1 and TRBJ1-3; the D is unclear. The germline V gene has CDR1 MGHRA and CDR2 YSYEKL. V was pared by 0 bases and J by 3 bases, with 9 bases between. The CDR3 runs 15 residues. CDR3 region: CASSQDPGVGNTIYF. The CDR3 nucleotides are TGCGCCAGCAGCCAAGATCCGGGAGTTGGAAACACCATATATTTT.

This clonotype showed up just a few times. The rearrangement links TRBV2 to TRBJ1-3; TRBD1 matches 7 bases. Unmatched junction bases numbered 8, after V lost 6 bases and J lost 0 bases. Germline CDR1 reads SNHLY; CDR2 reads FYNNEI. CDR3 length equals 16 residues. The CDR3 coding sequence is TGTGCCAGCAGGAGGGAGGGGGCGATCTCTGGAAACACCATATATTTT. Encoded protein: CASRREGAISGNTIYF.

The J gene is TRBJ2-1, the V gene TRBV27; 7 nucleotides match TRBD1. Germline CDR1 and CDR2: MNHEY and SMNVEV (reference sequence). This CDR3 comprises 16 residues. After removal of 8 bases from V and 0 bases from J, the junction contained 10 bases not matched to a gene. The CDR3 loop reads CASGNTGVSSYNEQFF. In nucleotides, the CDR3 is TGTGCCAGCGGAAACACAGGGGTGAGCTCCTACAATGAGCAGTTCTTC.

This clonotype turned up a few times. V usage is TRBV7-2 and J usage is TRBJ2-1, with TRBD1 matching over 8 bases. The V gene end was trimmed by 4 bases and the J gene end by 7 bases; junction bases not matched to a gene: 9. The CDR3 contains 15 residues. CDR1 and CDR2 from the germline V gene are SGHTA and FQGNSA. Here the CDR3 DNA reads TGTGCCAGCAGCTCCCCGGGACAGGTTTTAAATGAGCAGTTCTTC. Protein: CASSSPGQVLNEQFF. Full variable domain (remainder filled in from reference TRBV7-2 and TRBJ2-1): GAGVSQSPSNKVTEKGKDVELRCDPISGHTALYWYRQSLGQGLEFLIYFQGNSAPDKSGLPSDRFSAERTGGSVSTLTIQRTQQEDSAVYLCASSSPGQVLNEQFFGPGTRLTVL.